Listed here is a single T cell receptor beta chain. Its target antigen remains unknown. There are no base qualities to consult, and no much larger clone falls within one base. The data stem from a study of cytomegalovirus exposure and HLA in healthy donors (dated by TCRdb to 2016 to 2017). Background on the whole study: According to an earlier analysis of 587 of the donors, about 180 million T cells yielded 117 million unique TCR beta sequences and about 280 Gb of sequence data. In the later analysis, no new phenotypic data were used to find candidate immune exposures; instead, reliance was placed on TCR beta sequences and their occurrence across donors. The study aimed to test whether signatures of past pathogen exposure could be identified by cataloging public T cell receptors. Approximately 310 gigabases of sequencing data and 91 million or so unique TCR sequences made up an early release that covered some 640 HLA-typed donors. To decide whether each TCR beta V gene segment behaved as functional or pseudogenic, an earlier analysis of several hundred of the donors relied on high-throughput TCR beta sequencing. Besides the first cohort of around 700 subjects, a separate validation cohort made up of roughly 120 different subjects was used. A later genetic analysis used genome-wide SNP genotypes for about 60% of the 666 donors, treating that subset as a discovery cohort. Donor age, sex, ethnicity and CMV serostatus were collected together with the repertoire data. Among some 410 genotyped donors of the cohort, an average of approximately 240,000 unique TCR beta nucleotide sequences were sequenced per donor, about a sixth of them non-productive. A later analysis re-examined previously published TCR beta repertoires from roughly 720 donors and added high-resolution HLA genotyping to investigate patterns of TCR occurrence. About 5 DR-DQ haplotypes were handled as single units for association and clustering, since linkage in the cohort was strong. Typing coverage varied by locus: about 629-640 donors for A, B, C, DRB1 and DQB1; under 550 for DQA1; around 570 for DPA1; 450 to 480 for DPB1. The T cell repertoires of around 670 subjects were profiled by immunosequencing and related to cytomegalovirus serostatus. HLA typing included class I and class II loci at four-digit resolution. To predict cytomegalovirus infection status, the study combined high-throughput TCR immunosequencing, statistical association of individual TCRs with disease status, and machine learning. Every repertoire in the discovery cohort had been generated on one and the same sequencing platform. Of the 350 to 400 genotyped donors, 65% to 90% fell in the genetic ancestry cluster associated with self-reported Caucasian donors.

Study-wide conclusions, independent of this receptor: A group of highly shared sequence variants was considered likely to be a technical artifact of the sequencing pipeline. A later analysis found that TCR association rates varied across HLA loci, with DRB1 alleles showing the most associated TCRs and HLA-C alleles the fewest. In this cohort, only TCR beta chains were sequenced, and detectable features were limited by the absence of alpha or paired-chain data. Some IMGT-functional V segments, including TRBV6-2 and TRBV6-3, could not be distinguished by the 87-base-pair reads and were therefore excluded. When HLA alleles, especially DR and DQ, strongly co-occurred, attributing TCR associations to individual alleles was difficult. The study gave a list of around 170 TCR beta chains associated with cytomegalovirus. A further reported finding was that TCR beta sequences accurately predicted the HLA-A and HLA-B alleles for most subjects in the first cohort. V-gene and J-gene trimming of TCR beta chains was associated with a missense DCLRE1C variant in a later genetic analysis, and the association was replicated in an independent cohort. The classifier was reported to diagnose cytomegalovirus status with high specificity and sensitivity in both the original cohort and the validation cohort. Across donors, most TCR sequences were observed very rarely, whereas some public TCRs were present in many individuals. Correlated functional status among segregating V segments might be attributable to linkage disequilibrium, but an unknown experimental factor could not be ruled out. Because counts were too low, about 18 rarely observed V segments, including chromosome 9 orphons, were excluded from the earlier analysis of some 540 of the donors. A later genetic analysis reported fewer N-insertions in productive TCRs among donors in an Asian-associated ancestry cluster than the roughly 690-donor mean. According to a later analysis, parvovirus B19, influenza, CMV and Epstein-Barr virus appeared linked to several top co-occurrence clusters. A later analysis found that HLA-associated TCR beta chains were more clonally expanded and had lower generation probabilities than equally common non-associated chains. In a later analysis, most CMV-associated TCR beta chains were found to appear HLA-restricted, with HLA associations seemingly driven largely by CMV exposure. The authors suggested that the approach could potentially be generalized to other disease states and immunological phenotypes. Because HLA typing was missing for some donors at each locus, association tests included only the typed subset. The only immune exposure information available for the cohort was CMV serostatus. An earlier analysis of around 500 of the donors showed that most TCR beta V segments appeared in productive rearrangements either about 87% or about 30% of the time, which broadly matched IMGT annotations. A later analysis associated about 17,000 TCR beta sequences with specific HLA alleles at a false discovery rate of 0.05. In vitro tests confirmed that a few of the cytomegalovirus-associated TCR beta chains recognize cytomegalovirus antigens. The presence/absence analyses assumed that sequencing depth was roughly uniform across donors, and that assumption may not be true.

V is shortened by 0 bases, J by 2 bases, and the region joining them spans 10 bases. From its cysteine to its phenylalanine, the CDR3 spans 15 amino acids. The kept DNA is CDR3 alone, 45 bases in frame from the first base. In total, approximately 690 healthy bone marrow donors made up the cohort. All cohort members were sampled while nominally healthy, although unrecorded immune exposures were likely present. The donor was CMV seropositive and belonged to the group of 270 or so seropositive cohort members. A peripheral blood sample was collected from each donor, and TCR beta sequencing was performed on peripheral blood mononuclear cells. The Qiagen DNeasy Blood Extraction Kit was used to extract genomic DNA from the blood cell samples. The library came from the immunoSEQ multiplex PCR assay. A mixture of 60 forward primers for TCR Vbeta segments and 13 reverse primers for TCR Jbeta segments was used in the multiplex PCR. The CDR3 region of rearranged TCR beta genes was amplified from genomic DNA by a multiplex PCR assay. On the Illumina HiSeq System, the amplified TCR beta libraries were sequenced as 87-base-pair reads. In the source study's methods: Across the 666 repertoires, a later analysis counted tens of millions of unique TCR beta chains, roughly 11 million of which were shared by at least two donors. To remove PCR and sequencing errors, raw reads were error-corrected and collapsed into unique sequences using a nearest-neighbor algorithm that merged closely related sequences. Alignment of CDR3 sequences to IMGT reference sequences was used to assign V, D and J gene segments. Each retained sequence needed at least a six-nucleotide match to both a V gene segment and a J gene segment. Rearrangements were called productive when the CDR3 lacked stop codons and stayed in frame with V and J; all others were non-productive. Following IMGT convention, CDR3 was defined as the stretch from the second conserved V-encoded cysteine to the conserved J-encoded phenylalanine. The earlier analysis of some 580 of the donors excluded any sequence lacking an unambiguous match to a single V gene segment. In an earlier analysis of around 590 of the donors, a V segment was called functional when productive rearrangements were above 56.7%, and segregating when the standard deviation between donors exceeded 5%. A statistical classification framework was built to diagnose cytomegalovirus status from the catalog of TCR beta chain sequences. A later analysis assigned V and J genes by comparing TCR nucleotide sequences with IMGT/GENE-DB human TR gene sequences. A later analysis assigned CDR3 sequences and most-parsimonious VDJ recombination scenarios with the TCRdist pipeline. In a later analysis, each TCR beta chain was defined by its CDR3 amino acid sequence together with its V-gene family, and reads without a unique V-gene family were excluded. In a later analysis, 450 to 600 highly shared, low-generation-probability nucleotide sequences were removed to address suspected cross-contamination and a sequencing artifact. For each public chain, a later analysis derived a clonal expansion index from normalized ranks of inferred template counts within each repertoire. In a later analysis, generation probabilities were computed with a VDJ recombination model fitted to out-of-frame rearrangements, and the resulting probabilities were checked against IGoR. In a later analysis, hypergeometric tests were used to score TCR-TCR, TCR-HLA and TCR-CMV co-occurrence, with a repertoire-size bias correction applied to TCR pairs. False discovery rates were estimated in a later analysis by permuting HLA or CMV assignments 20 times. In a later analysis, co-occurring TCRs were grouped using DBSCAN, and TCRdist sequence similarity was added for clustering within HLA-allele-positive subsets. Repertoires with fewer than 30,000 or more than 120,000 public chains, plus five repertoires with anomalous nucleotide sharing, were excluded from co-occurrence clustering. The clones in this table, taken by TCRdb from immuneACCESS, are in-frame only. Not every clone is retained; where verified, under half of the shortfall comes from an unresolved V gene, and the cause of the rest is unknown. That table furnishes V, J and clone size, whereas the DNA furnished D and trimming. The sample includes about 180,000 clones, with roughly 80% observed a single time. Together, the top ten hold approximately 6.7% of the sample.

The chain is assembled from TRBV23-1 and TRBJ2-5, with the D gene uncertain. TRBV23-1 is labeled an ORF, and its function is uncertain. The TCR sequence derives from a man aged 25-45 years in good health and CMV-seropositive. Sequenced: PBMCs. In nucleotide form, the sequence is TGCGCCAGCAGTCAATCTGTAACAGCTCAAGAGACCCAGTACTTC. It translates as CASSQSVTAQETQYF.